This T cell receptor (beta chain) derives from a study of blood T cell repertoires in COVID-19. Study-wide context: Some COVID-19 samples were acute and others convalescent; all came from the United States, Italy and Spain. Sources were T cells, B-cell-depleted T cells, or PBMCs; the material itself was cDNA or gDNA.

This CDR3 has 11 amino acids. Germline loops: CDR1 DFQATT, CDR2 SNEGSKA (reference sequence). Between the trimmed V and J ends, which lost 6 bases and 7 bases, there was a span of 10 bases. Authors' analysis steps: Reference gene primer amplification gave estimated nucleated cell counts. The assay was immunoSEQ multiplex PCR, and TCRdb's table has in-frame clones only and misses some. The V and J calls and clone size come from that table; D and trimming were worked out from the DNA. The sample has under 150,000 clones; less than 85% are singletons. The sample consisted of peripheral blood. V is TRBV20-1 and J is TRBJ2-1; no definite D call. The sequence derives from a human donor in a cohort sampled during active COVID-19. The CDR3 sequence is CSASVENEQFF. In DNA form, the CDR3 reads TGCAGTGCCTCGGTCGAGAATGAGCAGTTCTTC.